What follows are 24 T cell receptor beta chains derived from one specimen sequenced in a study of T cell changes during pregnancy in multiple sclerosis (dated by TCRdb to about 2019). Libraries were prepared through the immunoSEQ multiplex PCR assay. Entries here come from immuneACCESS through TCRdb and include only in-frame sequences with V and J called. Some clones fail to appear in such tables; in the studies checked, an unresolved V gene covers under half of the shortfall, and the cause of the remainder is unknown. The sample table holds some 41,000 clones, of which roughly 93% were seen once. The ten largest account for 8.1% of the sample. Sequencing used CD8+ T cells from peripheral blood mononuclear cells, obtained in the third trimester of pregnancy. These receptors originate from a female donor with multiple sclerosis, enrolled in a pregnancy study.

V usage is TRBV27 and J usage is TRBJ2-2; no clear D gene. V was shortened by 10 bases and J by 2 bases, with 23 bases between the two germline ends. The CDR3 runs to 17 residues. Germline CDR1 and CDR2: MNHEY and SMNVEV (reference sequence). Written as DNA, the CDR3 is TGTGCCACTACGATTTCTCGTCCGAGCCGCAACACCGGGGAGCTGTTTTTT. This translates into CATTISRPSRNTGELFF.

V is TRBV2 and J is TRBJ1-1, with D possibly matching TRBD1 (5 bases). The CDR3 contains 11 residues. Germline V gives CDR1 SNHLY, CDR2 FYNNEI. The V end lost 7 bases, the J end lost 10 bases, and 13 bases lay between the germline ends. DNA for the CDR3: TGTGCCAGCACCGATACAGGTCCAGCTTTCTTT. Amino acids: CASTDTGPAFF.

The chain links TRBV5-6 to TRBJ2-5, with 14 bases that match TRBD2. The V and J ends lost 1 base and 2 bases, in that order; junction bases with no gene match: 7. The CDR3 has 18 residues. Germline V gene lookup returns CDR1 SGHDT and CDR2 YYEEEE. CDR3 region: CASSLFGLAGGGQETQYF. For the CDR3, the DNA is TGTGCCAGCAGCTTGTTTGGACTAGCGGGAGGCGGACAAGAGACCCAGTACTTC.

The genes are TRBV9 and TRBJ1-3; the D gene is possibly TRBD1 (5 bases). The V and J ends lost 4 bases and 5 bases respectively, with 13 bases between them. Germline V gives CDR1 SGDLS, CDR2 YYNGEE. The CDR3 covers 14 residues. The CDR3 DNA follows: TGTGCCAGCAGCCCATGGGAGGGACGAAACACCATATATTTT. It codes for CASSPWEGRNTIYF.

The J gene is TRBJ2-1, the V gene TRBV5-4, with 12 positions matching TRBD2. Looked up from germline, CDR1 is SGHNT and CDR2 is YYREEE (reference sequence). The CDR3 has 16 amino acids. The J segment lost 2 bases and the V segment lost 4 bases, leaving 4 bases of the junction unmatched. The CDR3 DNA reads TGTGCCAGCAGCGAGACTAGCGGGAGTCCCTACAATGAGCAGTTCTTC. Amino acids: CASSETSGSPYNEQFF.

This chain links TRBV2 with TRBJ2-7; 9 positions match TRBD2. In germline, CDR1 is SNHLY, CDR2 FYNNEI. With V trimmed by 6 bases and J by 6 bases, 3 bases remained unmatched. This CDR3 has 12 residues. CDR3 DNA: TGTGCCAGCAGGGGGACTAGCTTCGAGCAGTACTTC. This encodes CASRGTSFEQYF.

The rearrangement links TRBV28 to TRBJ2-5, with TRBD2 identical over 12 bases. With 9 bases clipped from V and 2 bases from J, the junction kept 10 bases outside the gene matches. The CDR3 is made up of 16 amino acids. Looked up from germline, CDR1 is MDHEN and CDR2 is SYDVKM. CDR3 coding DNA: TGTGCCAGTACGGCTGGACTAGCGGGGCGGCAAGAGACCCAGTACTTC. This codes for CASTAGLAGRQETQYF.

The chain's CDR3 is CASSKIAGGPGNEQFF. The CDR3 nucleotides read TGTGCCAGTAGTAAAATAGCGGGAGGGCCGGGCAATGAGCAGTTCTTC. The chain recombines TRBV19 with TRBJ2-1; TRBD2 agrees at 11 bases. The junction had 8 bases not matched to a gene; V was cut back by 4 bases and J by 6 bases. The CDR3 consists of 16 residues. Germline values: CDR1 LNHDA, CDR2 SQIVND (reference sequence).

The J gene is TRBJ2-3, the V gene TRBV27, with 11 bases fitting TRBD2. This CDR3 has 17 amino acids. V gave up 4 bases and J gave up 5 bases; unmatched junction bases: 11. Germline CDR1 is MNHEY and CDR2 is SMNVEV (reference sequence). CDR3 DNA: TGTGCCAGCAGTTCGGGACTAGCGGCCCTAAGGGGAGATACGCAGTATTTT. Its translation is CASSSGLAALRGDTQYF.

This clone showed up just once. This sequence joins TRBV15 and TRBJ1-4, with a tentative D call TRBD1 (6 bases). This CDR3 spans 15 amino acids. V lost 5 bases, J lost 10 bases, and 20 bases lay in between. Germline V gives CDR1 LNHNV, CDR2 YYDKDF (reference sequence). CDR3 bases: TGTGCCACCAGCCTGGAGGGGGGGATCTTAGGAAAACTGTTTTTT. Protein sequence: CATSLEGGILGKLFF.

The CDR3 DNA is TGTGCCAGCAGTCCAGGGGTTTACGAGCAGTACTTC. Its translation: CASSPGVYEQYF. The chain recombines TRBV25-1 with TRBJ2-7; weak D call: TRBD1 (6 bases). The V end lost 5 bases, the J end lost 4 bases, and 9 bases lay between the germline ends. The germline gives CDR1 MGHDK, CDR2 SYGVNS. The CDR3 consists of 12 residues.

The gene calls are TRBV14 and TRBJ2-2; the D gene is possibly TRBD2 (5 bases). This CDR3 has 16 amino acids. CDR1 and CDR2 from the germline V gene are SGHDN and FVKESK. V lost 4 bases and J lost 2, with 14 bases in between. The chain's CDR3 is CASSPPPGINTGELFF. The CDR3 DNA follows: TGTGCCAGCAGCCCCCCGCCGGGGATCAACACCGGGGAGCTGTTTTTT.

The chain uses TRBV4-1 and TRBJ1-4; D ambiguous. This CDR3 contains 16 residues. V was pared by 1 base and J by 1 base, with 10 bases between. In germline, CDR1 is MGHRA, CDR2 YSYEKL. CDR3 DNA: TGCGCCAGCAGCCAAGGCCTCAGCGAAACTAATGAAAAACTGTTTTTT. It is translated as CASSQGLSETNEKLFF.

A few counts support this clone. This chain connects TRBV7-9 to TRBJ1-1; D is perhaps TRBD1 (6 bases). The CDR3 contains 14 residues. Deletions cut 7 bases from V and 4 bases from J, with 16 bases between. Germline lookup yields CDR1 SEHNR and CDR2 FQNEAQ (reference sequence). CDR3 nucleotide sequence: TGTGCCAGCACCTCGGGGGGGGCGATCACTGAAGCTTTCTTT. Amino acid sequence: CASTSGGAITEAFF.

J is TRBJ2-2 and V is TRBV19; tentatively, D is TRBD1 (5 bases). Germline CDR1 LNHDA, CDR2 SQIVND (reference sequence). V was clipped by 7 bases and J by 3 bases, with 12 bases between them. There are 14 residues in the CDR3. CDR3 sequence (DNA): TGTGCCAGTATTAGGTCAGGGCACACCGGGGAGCTGTTTTTT. Translating gives CASIRSGHTGELFF. The full variable domain, completed using reference TRBV19 and TRBJ2-2, is DGGITQSPKYLFRKEGQNVTLSCEQNLNHDAMYWYRQDPGQGLRLIYYSQIVNDFQKGDIAEGYSVSREKKESFPLTVTSAQKNPTAFYLCASIRSGHTGELFFGEGSRLTVL.

This chain uses TRBV28 with TRBJ2-7, with D tentatively TRBD2 (5 bases). CDR3 size: 16 residues. Germline CDR1 MDHEN, CDR2 SYDVKM. Trimming stripped 6 bases from V and 3 bases from J, with 21 bases between. The CDR3 coding sequence is TGTGCCAGCAGCCTTTTATTCGGGAAGTCAAACTACGAGCAGTACTTC. Its protein product is CASSLLFGKSNYEQYF.

The genes are TRBV7-8 and TRBJ2-1, with D maybe TRBD2 (6 bases). The CDR3 extends over 18 amino acids. Per germline, CDR1 SGHVS and CDR2 FQNEAQ. The V end lost 1 base, the J end lost 2 bases, and 18 bases lay between the germline ends. The CDR3 DNA reads TGTGCCAGCAGCTTAGGGGGGGTGGGTGGACTACCCTACAATGAGCAGTTCTTC. Translation gives CASSLGGVGGLPYNEQFF.

CDR3 in amino acids: CASSLVGTGYEQYF. CDR3 nucleotide sequence: TGTGCCAGCAGTTTGGTGGGGACAGGCTACGAGCAGTACTTC. The rearrangement links TRBV28 to TRBJ2-7; 8 bases are a match to TRBD1. J lost 3 bases, V lost 3 bases, and 4 bases had no gene match. Germline CDR1 MDHEN, CDR2 SYDVKM. The length of the CDR3 is 14 residues.

The chain recombines TRBV11-2 with TRBJ2-2; the match to TRBD2 covers 9 bases. The V and J ends lost 5 bases and 10 bases, in that order; junction bases with no gene match: 8. This CDR3 is 14 amino acids long. The germline V gene has CDR1 SGHAT and CDR2 FQNNGV. CDR3 in DNA: TGTGCCAGCAGCCTAGGGACTAGCAGTATGGAGCTGTTTTTT. Its translation: CASSLGTSSMELFF.

This chain connects TRBV7-9 to TRBJ2-2, with D perhaps matching TRBD1 (7 bases). The V and J ends lost 4 bases and 0 bases respectively, with 12 bases between them. Germline assignment: CDR1 SEHNR and CDR2 FQNEAQ (reference sequence). The CDR3 totals 16 residues. The CDR3 region has the DNA TGTGCCAGCAGCTCCGCGGGACAGACGAACACCGGGGAGCTGTTTTTT. It codes for CASSSAGQTNTGELFF. Using reference TRBV7-9 and TRBJ2-2 for the parts outside the CDR3, the full variable domain is DTGVSQNPRHKITKRGQNVTFRCDPISEHNRLYWYRQTLGQGPEFLTYFQNEAQLEKSRLLSDRFSAERPKGSFSTLEIQRTEQGDSAMYLCASSSAGQTNTGELFFGEGSRLTVL.

CDR3 nucleotide sequence: TGTGCCAGCAGTTTGATAAGCACCGGTGGCTACACCTTC. As protein: CASSLISTGGYTF. The chain links TRBV28 to TRBJ1-2, with D unresolved. The germline V gene encodes CDR1 MDHEN and CDR2 SYDVKM. The CDR3 consists of 13 residues. Trimming pared 3 bases from V and 7 bases from J, leaving 12 bases between.

The chain recombines TRBV27 with TRBJ2-7; D is unclear. Germline values: CDR1 MNHEY, CDR2 SMNVEV (reference sequence). The CDR3 loop spans 16 amino acids. V was pared by 0 bases and J by 1 base, with 13 bases between. CDR3 sequence: CASSLSPWPRSYEQYF. CDR3 nucleotides: TGTGCCAGCAGTTTATCCCCCTGGCCAAGATCCTACGAGCAGTACTTC.

The chain has TRBV27 and TRBJ1-5, with D possibly being TRBD1 (5 bases). CDR3 length: 11 amino acids. Trimming took 8 bases from V and 7 from J, leaving 9 bases between them. Germline lookup yields CDR1 MNHEY and CDR2 SMNVEV (reference sequence). The CDR3 DNA is TGTGCCAGCGGGGGGAGCCAGCCCCAGCATTTT. Its protein product is CASGGSQPQHF.

The V gene is TRBV15, the J gene TRBJ2-1; 9 nucleotides agree with TRBD1. The CDR3 is 16 amino acids. Germline values: CDR1 LNHNV, CDR2 YYDKDF (reference sequence). The V and J ends lost 3 bases and 5 bases, in that order; junction bases with no gene match: 8. In DNA, the CDR3 is TGTGCCACCAGCAGGCTACAGGGGGCGGTGGACAATGAGCAGTTCTTC. Encoded protein: CATSRLQGAVDNEQFF.